The rows below give T cell receptor beta chains drawn from one sample of a study of blood T cell repertoires in COVID-19. Measured with immunoSEQ multiplex PCR; TCRdb has only the in-frame clones, and not every one. Among about 110,000 clones listed, under 80% were seen once. The source material was peripheral blood. These receptors came from a man between 70 and 80 years old with active or convalescent COVID-19. Each CDR3 is given with its conserved first and last residue. The D gene is left open where the match is weak. For some rows the clone size is stated as once, few or many, or as a class when expanded; others skip it.

j_call clone_size v_call d_call cdr3_nt cdr3_aa
TRBJ2-5 NA TRBV28 NA TGTGCCAGCAGTTTCCCCTTTGGGGGGGGCAACCAAGAGACCCAGTACTTC CASSFPFGGGNQETQYF
TRBJ1-1 NA TRBV4-1 TRBD1 TGCGCCAGCAGCCAAGATCCGGGACAGTGGGAAGCTTTCTTT CASSQDPGQWEAFF
TRBJ2-3 NA TRBV19 NA TGTGCCAGTACCCCTTCGGGATCCACAGATACGCAGTATTTT CASTPSGSTDTQYF
TRBJ1-1 NA TRBV5-5 TRBD1 TGTGCCAGCAGCCCTTTCACCGGGACAGGGTATACTGAAGCTTTCTTT CASSPFTGTGYTEAFF
TRBJ1-5 NA TRBV19 NA TGTGCCAGTAGCGGGGTTGGGGATCAGCCCCAGCATTTT CASSGVGDQPQHF
TRBJ2-7 NA TRBV24-1 TRBD1 TGTGCCACCAGTGATTCACCGGGACAGGGGACCTACGAGCAGTACTTC CATSDSPGQGTYEQYF
TRBJ1-2 NA TRBV5-5 NA TGTGCCAGCAGCTTGGGAGGGATTGGTAACTATGGCTACACCTTC CASSLGGIGNYGYTF
TRBJ1-1 NA TRBV19 NA TGTGCCAGTCAGGGAGGCGCCGACACTGAAGCTTTCTTT CASQGGADTEAFF
TRBJ1-6 few TRBV5-4 TRBD1 TGTGCCAGCAGCGATCGACAGGGTGGAATACCACCCCTCCACTTT CASSDRQGGIPPLHF
TRBJ2-7 NA TRBV5-4 TRBD2 TGTGCCAGCAGCTTGGTAGCGGGAGGTCGCTACGAGCAGTACTTC CASSLVAGGRYEQYF
TRBJ2-5 NA TRBV27 NA TGTGCCAGCAGTCCGCACAGGGTAGTGGCAGAGACCCAGTACTTC CASSPHRVVAETQYF
TRBJ2-7 NA TRBV14 NA TGTGCCAGCAGAGGAGGCTACGAGCAGTACTTC CASRGGYEQYF
TRBJ2-7 NA TRBV30 TRBD1 TGTGCCTGGCCTACAGGGGTATCCTACGAGCAGTACTTC CAWPTGVSYEQYF
TRBJ1-5 NA TRBV2 NA TGTGCCAGCAACCCAGGGTTATCTTTCCAGCCCCAGCATTTT CASNPGLSFQPQHF
TRBJ2-7 once TRBV27 NA TGTGCCAGCAGTTTATTTGCCGGGAACCAGGCCTACGAGCAGTACTTC CASSLFAGNQAYEQYF
TRBJ2-1 NA TRBV19 TRBD2 TGTGCCAGTAGTATCCTACTAGCGCGTAGAGCCGGTGAGCAGTTCTTC CASSILLARRAGEQFF
TRBJ1-2 few TRBV10-3 TRBD1 TGTGCCATCAGTGAGTCCGGGACAGGGGTTTCCGGCTACACCTTC CAISESGTGVSGYTF
TRBJ1-1 NA TRBV12-3/TRBV12-4 NA TGTGCCAGCAGTTTTGAGGGGGTCACTGAAGCTTTCTTT CASSFEGVTEAFF
TRBJ1-4 NA TRBV11-2 TRBD1 TGTGCCAGCAGCTATTCTCCGGGACAGGGAGGAGAAAAACTGTTTTTT CASSYSPGQGGEKLFF
TRBJ1-1 NA TRBV12-3/TRBV12-4 NA TGTGCCAGCGGGCGGGGACCCACTGAAGCTTTCTTT CASGRGPTEAFF
TRBJ1-1 NA TRBV2 NA TGTGCCAGCAGTGATGAGGGTGGCACTGAAGCTTTCTTT CASSDEGGTEAFF
TRBJ1-2 NA TRBV19 TRBD1 TGTGCCAGTAGCAGGACAGGGTATGGCTACACCTTC CASSRTGYGYTF
TRBJ2-4 NA TRBV11-3 TRBD1 TGTGCCAGCAGCTTAGATACCAAACGACAGGGAAAAAACATTCAGTACTTC CASSLDTKRQGKNIQYF
TRBJ1-3 NA TRBV5-1 NA TGCGCCAGCAGATCCGACTCCAGCTCTGGAAACACCATATATTTT CASRSDSSSGNTIYF
TRBJ2-5 NA TRBV4-2 NA TGTGCCAGCAGCCAAGATAAGACAACTGGGGAGACCCAGTACTTC CASSQDKTTGETQYF
TRBJ2-1 few TRBV11-2 NA TGTGCCAGCAGCCCAGGAACCCCCTTAGGCAATGAGCAGTTCTTC CASSPGTPLGNEQFF
TRBJ2-2 NA TRBV6-5 NA TGTGCCAGCAGAACAGGGAGTAAGACCGGGGAGCTGTTTTTT CASRTGSKTGELFF
TRBJ2-1 NA TRBV5-1 TRBD2 TGCGCCAGCAGCCACGGGACTAGCGGGGGGAATGAGCAGTTCTTC CASSHGTSGGNEQFF
TRBJ2-7 NA TRBV5-1 NA TGCGCCAGCAGCTTGGCAGGTAGTCACTACGAGCAGTACTTC CASSLAGSHYEQYF
TRBJ2-7 few TRBV10-3 TRBD1 TGTGCCATCAGTGAGTCAGGACAGGGGGACGAGCAGTACTTC CAISESGQGDEQYF
TRBJ2-5 NA TRBV9 TRBD1 TGTGCCAGTAACAGGGGGTACCAAGAGACCCAGTACTTC CASNRGYQETQYF
TRBJ2-5 NA TRBV7-9 NA TGTGCCAGCAGCTCCCCGGGATGGGAGACCCAGTACTTC CASSSPGWETQYF
TRBJ1-1 NA TRBV7-3 NA TGTGCCAGCAGCCCCCGGGGTGCCACTGAAGCTTTCTTT CASSPRGATEAFF
TRBJ2-7 NA TRBV12-5 NA TGTGCTAGTGGTTCCGACGCAGCACAGGATCTCGAGCAGTACTTC CASGSDAAQDLEQYF
TRBJ2-3 NA TRBV3-1/TRBV3-2 TRBD2 TGTGCCAGCAGCCAACTTCCGGGACTAGGGGCAGATACGCAGTATTTT CASSQLPGLGADTQYF
TRBJ1-5 NA TRBV6-1 NA TGTGCCAGCAGTGCCTCAGGGACTGGGGGTCATAGCAATCAGCCCCAGCATTTT CASSASGTGGHSNQPQHF
TRBJ1-1 NA TRBV5-6 NA TGTGCCAGCAGCCCGGCGGGGGGGCAGGACACTGAAGCTTTCTTT CASSPAGGQDTEAFF
TRBJ1-4 NA TRBV14 NA TGTGCCAGCAGCCAAGAAGGGGGAAGGGAAAAACTGTTTTTT CASSQEGGREKLFF
TRBJ1-1 NA TRBV5-1 NA TGCGCCAGCAGCTTGGTGGGACAGAACACTGAAGCTTTCTTT CASSLVGQNTEAFF
TRBJ2-2 NA TRBV4-1 TRBD1 TGCGCCAGCAGCCAAGTGGGACAGGGGTTCACCGGGGAGCTGTTTTTT CASSQVGQGFTGELFF